The 10 T cell receptor beta chains below were found in one sample sequenced in a study of CD8 T cells in Susac syndrome. Reverse transcription of about 0.5 to 1 ug RNA used random hexamers. TCRdb fed the immunoSEQ multiplex PCR reads into MiXCR, producing one record per CDR3 protein. The sample has about 140,000 distinct CDR3 sequences; nearly 95% are singletons. Sequenced material: CD8+ T cells from PBMCs. The receptors shown here come from a human donor in good health.

The chain joins TRBV20-1 to TRBJ1-1; D is uncertain. The CDR3 length is 14 residues. The germline V and J ends were trimmed by 3 bases and 0 bases, with 11 bases remaining between them. Per the germline V gene, CDR1 is DFQATT and CDR2 is SNEGSKA (reference sequence). This CDR3 is CSARDPSVNTEAFF. CDR3 nucleotides: TGCAGTGCTAGGGACCCGTCGGTGAACACTGAAGCTTTCTTT.

The J gene is TRBJ2-1, the V gene TRBV27, with TRBD2 as a possible D gene (6 bases). CDR3 length: 13 residues. V lost 6 bases and J lost 10, with 16 bases in between. Germline V gives CDR1 MNHEY, CDR2 SMNVEV (reference sequence). CDR3 sequence (DNA): TGTGCCAGCAGCCTGGGACTCCTGGACGAGCAGTTCTTC. Its translation is CASSLGLLDEQFF.

This clonotype appeared once. The genes are TRBV16 and TRBJ2-5; perhaps TRBD2 as D (6 bases). The V gene's germline CDR1 is KGHSY and CDR2 FQNENV. The V end lost 4 bases, the J end lost 2 bases, and 14 bases lay between the germline ends. The CDR3 has 15 amino acids. CDR3 nucleotide sequence: TGTGCCAGCAGCCTAATGGGGACTGTTCAAGAGACCCAGTACTTC. Its protein product is CASSLMGTVQETQYF.

CDR3 nucleotide sequence: TGTGCCAGCAGCTATACCGGGACAGGGGCGACTGAAGCTTTCTTT. Residues: CASSYTGTGATEAFF. J is TRBJ1-1 and V is TRBV5-4, with TRBD1 matching 10 bases. V gave up 3 bases and J gave up 5 bases; unmatched junction bases: 7. CDR3 length equals 15 residues. Germline-derived CDR1 and CDR2 are SGHNT and YYREEE (reference sequence).

The chain combines TRBV7-9 with TRBJ2-7; perhaps TRBD2 as D (5 bases). Trimming removed 3 bases at V and 1 base at J, with 13 bases between. This CDR3 has 15 residues. CDR1 is SEHNR, CDR2 FQNEAQ, per germline (reference sequence). CDR3 amino acids: CASSFPGLISYEQYF. CDR3 bases: TGTGCCAGCAGCTTCCCCGGACTCATTTCCTACGAGCAGTACTTC.

The chain combines TRBV5-1 with TRBJ2-6, with unresolved D. Trimming cost V 4 bases and J 1 base, with 6 bases left between them. Germline loops: CDR1 SGHRS, CDR2 YFSETQ. This CDR3 has 14 residues. CDR3: CASSVLSGANVLTF. Written as DNA, the CDR3 is TGCGCCAGCAGCGTGCTGTCTGGGGCCAACGTCCTGACTTTC.

The J gene is TRBJ1-2, the V gene TRBV19; perhaps TRBD1 as D (6 bases). The V gene lost 1 base and the J gene lost 7 bases, with 16 bases spanning the gap. CDR3 size: 15 residues. Germline CDR1 reads LNHDA; CDR2 reads SQIVND (reference sequence). The CDR3 sequence is CASSIAPGGFIGYTF. CDR3 nucleotide sequence: TGTGCCAGTAGTATAGCCCCGGGGGGCTTCATTGGCTACACCTTC.

This sequence joins TRBV7-9 and TRBJ1-2; TRBD1 is a possible D gene (5 bases). CDR1 SEHNR and CDR2 FQNEAQ come from the germline V gene (reference sequence). The CDR3 spans 15 residues. Trimming pared 4 bases from V and 2 bases from J, leaving 14 bases between. CDR3 in amino acids: CASSSNRDANYGYTF. In nucleotides, the CDR3 is TGTGCCAGCAGCTCGAATCGGGACGCAAACTATGGCTACACCTTC.

This chain connects TRBV3-1 to TRBJ2-3; 12 bases are a match to TRBD2. This CDR3 contains 17 residues. V dropped 4 bases and J dropped 3; count of bases not matched to a gene: 8. The germline V gene encodes CDR1 LGHDT and CDR2 YNNKEL (reference sequence). The CDR3 DNA sequence: TGTGCCAGCAGCCCCCTAACGACTAGCGGGAGAACAGATACGCAGTATTTT. This codes for CASSPLTTSGRTDTQYF.

In its sample, this clonotype was seen once. This rearrangement joins TRBV12-3 or TRBV12-4 to TRBJ2-1, with 7 positions matching TRBD1. J was trimmed by 7 bases and V by 3 bases; bases with no gene match: 6. CDR3 length: 14 residues. The CDR3 loop is CASSFRGTWNEQFF. In DNA form, the CDR3 reads TGTGCCAGCAGTTTCAGGGGGACGTGGAATGAGCAGTTCTTC.